This T cell receptor beta chain is drawn from a study of blood T cell repertoires in COVID-19. Study details: The cDNA or gDNA used as material had been derived from T cells, B-cell-depleted T cells, or PBMCs.

Study processing details: Reference gene primers were amplified, and this amplification served to estimate nucleated cell counts. Sequencing used immunoSEQ multiplex PCR; TCRdb keeps in-frame clones, though not all of them. V and J calls and clone size are copied from that table; D and trimming were computed from the DNA. Found here are tens of thousands of clones, 85% to 90% of them singletons; the top ten hold about 4.3%. This CDR3 has 13 amino acids. The V gene's germline CDR1 is SGHAT and CDR2 FQNNGV. The ends were cut back, 5 bases at V and 8 bases at J, with 15 bases in the middle. The sequence came from a woman aged 80 or over with active or convalescent COVID-19. The chain employs TRBV11-2 and TRBJ1-2; D is ambiguous. The sequenced sample consisted of peripheral blood. CDR3 nucleotide sequence: TGTGCCAGCAGCCCCACGGGGTCTCAAGGCTACACCTTC. Protein: CASSPTGSQGYTF. The full variable domain, completed using reference TRBV11-2 and TRBJ1-2, is EAGVAQSPRYKIIEKRQSVAFWCNPISGHATLYWYQQILGQGPKLLIQFQNNGVVDDSQLPKDRFSAERLKGVDSTLKIQPAKLEDSAVYLCASSPTGSQGYTFGSGTRLTVV.